In this sample, the clone carrying this T cell receptor (beta chain) turned up many times. Its cognate antigen is unknown. These data are taken from a study of metastatic and nonmetastatic thyroid tumors. As for the study in general: The authors compared repertoires across blood and tumor or nodule tissue from malignant and benign thyroid patients.

All patients reached thyroid surgery having received no treatment beforehand. Per the original data handling: Clinicopathological groups differed in CDR3, with these differences serving to build a distant-metastasis classifier for papillary thyroid cancer. TCRdb re-called the PCR reads via MiXCR. For this entry, the V and J calls and clone size follow TCRdb and not the study's own pipeline. The repertoire holds 15,000 to 20,000 clones, with about 20% as singletons. CDR3 length: 14 amino acids. V was clipped by 6 bases and J by 2 bases; unmatched bases: 6. CDR1 and CDR2 from the germline V gene are MNHEY and SVGEGT. General study points: Across blood and tumor, TCR beta diversity in malignant thyroid tumors was reportedly significantly higher than in benign nodules.

This TCR was recovered from a female donor with papillary thyroid cancer or a benign thyroid nodule (not recorded which). Some clones in this sample may be carry-over from other donors' samples. Sequenced material: adjacent normal tissue. The V and J genes are TRBV6-2 or TRBV6-3 and TRBJ2-7; 8 bases line up with TRBD1. CDR3 nucleotides: TGTGCCAGCAGGGGACAGGTCACGCCCTACGAGCAGTACTTC. The encoded protein is CASRGQVTPYEQYF.